This TCR beta chain was sequenced during a study of blood T cells in healthy people across ages. Study-wide background: Template switching picked up about one barcoded beta molecule for each two T cells.

Concerning this clonotype itself: Its target is not known.

Study-wide results and limits: Donor CMV infection status was unknown, possibly confounding age-related changes in expanded clonotypes.

This CDR3 region has 13 residues. Germline lookup yields CDR1 ENHRY and CDR2 SYGVKD. Trimming stripped 4 bases from V and 3 bases from J, with 9 bases between. Sample donors were healthy Caucasian individuals that came from Russia, aged roughly 6 to 95. A second PCR, run for roughly 7 to 12 cycles, used a sample-barcoded 5' primer plus a J-beta primer mix. TCRdb fed the 5' RACE reads into MiXCR, producing one record per CDR3 protein. The repertoire holds about 640,000 distinct CDR3 sequences, with around three fifths as singletons. The chain couples TRBV10-3 to TRBJ1-2; no clear D. The sequenced sample consisted of blood. This receptor was identified in a man in his fifties or sixties in good health. CDR3 amino acids: CAISVGGDYGYTF. In DNA, the CDR3 is TGTGCCATCAGTGTGGGTGGGGACTATGGCTACACCTTC.